The 12 T cell receptor beta chains reported below all come from one sample, sequenced in a study of T cell repertoires in ileal Crohn's disease. Sequencing was performed with immunoSEQ multiplex PCR; in TCRdb, only in-frame clones are kept and a portion is missing. The sample includes some 17,000 clones, 65% to 85% of them seen just once. Sequenced material: ileal tissue. These TCRs come from an adult with Crohn's disease.

This clone is labeled large (0.1 to 1%). The CDR3, as DNA: TGTGCCAGCCGCGATAACAGGGGTTGGGACTATGGCTACACCTTC. Amino acid sequence: CASRDNRGWDYGYTF. The chain uses TRBV18 and TRBJ1-2, with TRBD1 matching over 7 bases. Per germline, CDR1 KGHSH and CDR2 LQKENI. The CDR3 covers 15 residues. V lost 8 bases and J lost 3; bases outside the gene matches: 12.

The rearrangement uses TRBV5-1 and TRBJ2-4; 10 nucleotides match TRBD1. The V and J ends lost 4 bases and 7 bases, in that order; junction bases with no gene match: 8. Germline assignment: CDR1 SGHRS and CDR2 YFSETQ. This CDR3 has 15 amino acids. The CDR3 region has the DNA TGCGCCAGCAGCGGGGGACAGGGGAAAGTTAACATTCAGTACTTC. It encodes CASSGGQGKVNIQYF. Combining the CDR3 with reference TRBV5-1 and TRBJ2-4 gives the whole variable domain KAGVTQTPRYLIKTRGQQVTLSCSPISGHRSVSWYQQTPGQGLQFLFEYFSETQRNKGNFPGRFSGRQFSNSRSEMNVSTLELGDSALYLCASSGGQGKVNIQYFGAGTRLSVL.

This chain links TRBV9 with TRBJ2-2, with D uncertain. The CDR3 has 15 amino acids. V was cut by 5 bases and J by 7 bases, with 18 bases left in between. Germline CDR1 SGDLS, CDR2 YYNGEE. CDR3 loop: CASSLDSTLGGELFF. The DNA for the CDR3 is TGTGCCAGCAGTCTAGACTCCACACTCGGCGGGGAGCTGTTTTTT.

A few counts support this clone. The J gene is TRBJ1-2, the V gene TRBV30; TRBD1 matches at 9 bases. The germline gives CDR1 GTSNPN, CDR2 SVGIG (reference sequence). The CDR3 consists of 13 residues. V shed 3 bases and J 8 bases; nucleotides not matched to a gene: 7. CDR3 amino acids: CAWRPTGGGGYTF. The CDR3 DNA is TGTGCCTGGAGACCGACAGGGGGAGGAGGCTACACCTTC.

The chain employs TRBV7-9 and TRBJ2-2; 8 nucleotides align to TRBD2. CDR3 length: 16 amino acids. Trimming removed 3 bases from V and 4 bases from J; junction bases left unmatched: 7. Germline V lookup: CDR1 SEHNR, CDR2 FQNEAQ (reference sequence). CDR3 sequence (DNA): TGTGCCAGCAGCTTCTCGAGTACTAGCGGCACCGGGGAGCTGTTTTTT. This codes for CASSFSSTSGTGELFF.

This rearrangement joins TRBV6-1 to TRBJ2-7; 11 bases are a match to TRBD1. With 3 bases clipped from V and 4 bases from J, the junction kept 5 bases outside the gene matches. The CDR3 runs 15 residues. Germline V gene lookup returns CDR1 MNHNS and CDR2 SASEGT. For the CDR3, the DNA is TGTGCCAGCAGTGAGGGGACAGGGGGTTTTTACGAGCAGTACTTC. Its protein product is CASSEGTGGFYEQYF.

The V gene is TRBV7-6, the J gene TRBJ1-6, with D possibly matching TRBD1 (6 bases). The CDR3 has 14 amino acids. V was pared by 2 bases and J by 6 bases, with 8 bases between. The germline V gene encodes CDR1 SGHVS and CDR2 FNYEAQ. CDR3 nucleotides: TGTGCCAGCAGCTTACTACAGGGTAATTCACCCCTCCACTTT. Its protein product is CASSLLQGNSPLHF.

The sample holds a few counts of this clone. The chain employs TRBV5-3 and TRBJ1-2; 9 bases are a match to TRBD1. TRBV5-3 belongs to the ORF category, with a function that is uncertain. The CDR3 has 14 residues. V lost 3 bases, J lost 6 bases, and 6 bases stayed unmatched. The CDR3 spells CARSSIDRGDGYTF. In nucleotides, the CDR3 is TGTGCCAGAAGCTCCATAGACAGGGGGGATGGCTACACCTTC.

In this sample, this clone turned up a few times. V usage is TRBV7-9 and J usage is TRBJ2-2, with 7 bases that match TRBD1. The CDR3 totals 15 residues. V was clipped by 5 bases and J by 7 bases; unmatched bases: 10. In germline, CDR1 is SEHNR, CDR2 FQNEAQ (reference sequence). This CDR3 reads CASSRQGSKGGELFF. The CDR3 DNA sequence: TGTGCCAGCAGCCGACAGGGTTCAAAGGGCGGGGAGCTGTTTTTT.

The chain links TRBV5-4 to TRBJ1-4; 7 nucleotides match TRBD1. The CDR3 runs to 15 residues. Per germline, CDR1 SGHNT and CDR2 YYREEE (reference sequence). Trimming removed 1 base from V and 6 bases from J; junction bases left unmatched: 6. As DNA, the CDR3 is TGTGCCAGCAGCTTGTTGGGCAGGGGGGATGAAAAACTGTTTTTT. Its translation: CASSLLGRGDEKLFF.

This chain connects TRBV10-3 to TRBJ2-1, with 7 bases matching TRBD2. J gave up 3 bases and V 8 bases, and 4 bases lay outside the gene matches. Germline CDR1 is ENHRY and CDR2 is SYGVKD. The CDR3 extends over 13 amino acids. The chain's CDR3 is CAIGGEFYNEQFF. In DNA form, the CDR3 reads TGTGCCATCGGGGGGGAATTCTACAATGAGCAGTTCTTC.

This rearrangement joins TRBV5-1 to TRBJ2-7, with TRBD1 identical over 8 bases. The germline CDR1 and CDR2 sequences are SGHRS and YFSETQ. This CDR3 comprises 15 residues. Losses at the gene ends were 4 bases for V and 3 bases for J; bases not matched to a gene: 9. CDR3 protein: CASSGDRGPYYEQYF. The CDR3 nucleotides read TGCGCCAGCAGCGGAGACAGGGGTCCCTACTACGAGCAGTACTTC.